This T cell receptor (beta chain) was identified during a study of blood T cell repertoires in COVID-19. Sequencing used immunoSEQ multiplex PCR; TCRdb keeps in-frame clones, though not all of them. The table has 35,000 to 55,000 clones, roughly 84% seen once. Trimming cost V 3 bases and J 0 bases, with 6 bases left between them. The CDR3 runs to 13 residues. Germline V CDR1 and CDR2: DFQATT, SNEGSKA (reference sequence). Input material: peripheral blood. The origin of this receptor is a woman in her 70s in a cohort sampled during active COVID-19. This chain uses TRBV20-1 with TRBJ2-1; no firm D call. CDR3 sequence (DNA): TGCAGTGCTAGTATTAGCTCCTACAATGAGCAGTTCTTC. It translates to CSASISSYNEQFF.